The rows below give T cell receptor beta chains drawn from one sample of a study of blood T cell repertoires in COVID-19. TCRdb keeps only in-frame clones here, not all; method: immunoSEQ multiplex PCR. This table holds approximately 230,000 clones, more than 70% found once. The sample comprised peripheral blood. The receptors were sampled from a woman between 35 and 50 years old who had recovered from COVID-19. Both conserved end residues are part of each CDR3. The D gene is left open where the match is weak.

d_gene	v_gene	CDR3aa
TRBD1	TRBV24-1	CATSDTGARQPQHF
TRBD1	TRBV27	CASSPWTGNTGELFF
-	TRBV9	CASSVYGDNSPLHF
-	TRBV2	CASSEARGNSNQPQHF
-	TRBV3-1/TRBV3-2	CASSLMDTEFFEQYF
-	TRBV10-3	CAISGSRVEQYF
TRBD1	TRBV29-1	CSVGGGAGGYTF
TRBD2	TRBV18	CASSPLTTAGASYNEQFF
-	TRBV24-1	CATSDFGEMTDTQYF
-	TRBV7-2	CASSLAGENYGYTF
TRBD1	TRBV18	CASSSTGGSTEAFF
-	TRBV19	CASSRQWLGNYGYTF
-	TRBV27	CASSLLGGSPGANVLTF
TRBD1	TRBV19	CASSPSGDRGPNEQFF
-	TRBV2	CAEQTHNEQFF
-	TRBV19	CASSIVSPLGGYTF
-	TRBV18	CASPPITGNGEKLFF
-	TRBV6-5	CASRPGATNEKLFF
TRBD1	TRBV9	CASSVGFGDRAQETQYF
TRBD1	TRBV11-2	CASSPGPTGTGIYEQYF
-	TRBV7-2	CASSLVARIQFF
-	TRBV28	CASNTENTGELFF
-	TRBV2	CASKRDFQTQYF
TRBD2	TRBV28	CASSLRLAGGQETQYF
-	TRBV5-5	CASSFQVGSSYEQYF
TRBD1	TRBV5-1	CASSLRTGNSYNEQFF
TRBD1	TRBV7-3	CASSFGQGRSYEQYF
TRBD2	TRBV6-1	CASSEGTSGSYEQYF
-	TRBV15	CATSRDSSGNTIYF
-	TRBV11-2	CASSLDGTRFEQFF
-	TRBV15	CATTRDREKLFF
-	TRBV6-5	CASSQLDRNTEAFF
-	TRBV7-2	CASSLGREQYF
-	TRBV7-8	CASSFGQGILTDTQYF
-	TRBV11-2	CASSPQGGEQYF